This T cell receptor beta chain was identified in a study of tumor-infiltrating lymphocytes in primary liver carcinoma. Study in general: Each sample had roughly 3.65 to 7.5 million productive TCRbeta reads regardless of tissue type. Findings and limits, study-wide: Significantly greater top-250-clone fractions characterized tumors relative to blood (p = 0.039).

DNA and RNA were both co-extracted from approximately 22-30 mg of bulk tissue that had not been sorted. Surgeons treated the primary liver carcinoma of the patients by surgical resection. Every single tumor sample held over 85% viable tumor cells. The template, roughly 0.45 ug total RNA, yielded TCR beta cDNA made with a constant-region primer. Each TCR beta library was derived from three nested multiplex PCR rounds that employed slightly modified ARM-PCR. From the multiplex PCR reads, TCRdb called clonotypes with MiXCR, one entry per CDR3 protein. Among roughly 120,000 distinct CDR3 sequences, 64% were seen once, and the ten largest hold roughly 7.9%. This clonotype was observed many times. The antigen remains undetermined. The TCR originated in a woman aged 60-75 years with primary liver carcinoma and hepatitis B virus infection. The sequenced sample was liver tumor tissue from sampling region 3. Sample subset: tumor region T3, left-lateral pole.

The CDR3 loop is CASSEASAGGSTDTQYF. The CDR3 region has the DNA TGTGCCAGCAGTGAAGCTTCGGCGGGAGGATCCACAGATACGCAGTATTTT. This chain connects TRBV6-1 to TRBJ2-3, with 8 bases lining up with TRBD2. CDR3 length: 17 amino acids. V was pared by 0 bases and J by 2 bases, with 7 bases of the junction left unmatched. CDR1 and CDR2 from the germline V gene are MNHNS and SASEGT.